These 3 T cell receptor beta chains came from one sample sequenced in a study of T-cell memory formation after mild COVID-19. TCRdb itself ran the 5' RACE reads through MiXCR, one entry per CDR3 protein. Altogether over 450,000 distinct CDR3 sequences are present, approximately 20% being singletons, with the ten largest covering about 12%. Source material: PBMCs or a T cell subset sorted from them (not recorded which). Receptors were obtained from an adult woman who had mild COVID-19 (a few samples of this study predate the infection). Cell type and time point are not known.

In its sample, this clonotype was seen a few times. The chain recombines TRBV5-1 with TRBJ2-1; 10 positions match TRBD2. The CDR3 length is 16 residues. The junction had 10 bases not matched to a gene; V was cut back by 3 bases and J by 7 bases. Germline V lookup: CDR1 SGHRS, CDR2 YFSETQ. The CDR3 sequence is CASSSTSGILWNEQFF. The CDR3 nucleotides read TGCGCCAGCAGCTCAACTAGCGGGATCCTATGGAATGAGCAGTTCTTC.

This clonotype was counted only a few times. This rearrangement joins TRBV15 to TRBJ2-5; 12 bases match TRBD1. The germline V gene encodes CDR1 LNHNV and CDR2 YYDKDF (reference sequence). This CDR3 is 14 amino acids long. V shed 7 bases, J shed 5 bases, and the junction held 5 bases outside the gene matches. CDR3 DNA: TGTGCCACCACCGGGACAGGGGGCTTCGAGACCCAGTACTTC. Translating gives CATTGTGGFETQYF.

This clonotype was detected many times. V usage is TRBV7-2 and J usage is TRBJ2-7, with D uncertain. The CDR3 is 15 amino acids. Germline CDR1 is SGHTA and CDR2 is FQGNSA. V shed 0 bases and J shed 0 bases, with 9 bases lying between them. CDR3 bases: TGTGCCAGCAGCTTAGCTTCGGGCTCCTCCTACGAGCAGTACTTC. Its translation: CASSLASGSSYEQYF.